What follows are 2 T cell receptor beta chains derived from one specimen sequenced in a study of vaccination effects on CD4 cells after COVID-19. The assay was immunoSEQ multiplex PCR, and TCRdb's table has in-frame clones only and misses some. This table has roughly 76,000 clones, roughly 80% appearing once. Under the ViraFEST assay, PBMC were stimulated with viral peptide pools so that antigen-specific CD4+ T cells expanded. Sequencing was performed afterwards. Researchers isolated CD4+ T cells once roughly nine days of culture had elapsed. No antigens are known for them. The specimen was CD4+ T cells from PBMCs cultured with HCoV-229E spike peptides, collected before COVID-19 vaccination. Every receptor here comes from a human donor who received a COVID-19 vaccine.

The chain joins TRBV7-7 to TRBJ2-5, with 8 nucleotides matching TRBD1. Germline V gives CDR1 SSHAT, CDR2 FNYEAQ (reference sequence). After removal of 3 bases from V and 3 bases from J, the junction contained 0 bases not matched to a gene. The CDR3 runs to 13 residues. CDR3 sequence: CASSLDREETQYF. The CDR3 DNA follows: TGTGCCAGCAGCTTGGACAGGGAAGAGACCCAGTACTTC.

The V gene is TRBV9, the J gene TRBJ1-2; the D gene is possibly TRBD1 (5 bases). The CDR3 is 15 amino acids. The V gene lost 0 bases and the J gene lost 4 bases, with 13 bases spanning the gap. The germline V gene has CDR1 SGDLS and CDR2 YYNGEE. The CDR3 DNA reads TGTGCCAGCAGCGTAGGGGAGGGGCAAATCTATGGCTACACCTTC. Its translation is CASSVGEGQIYGYTF.